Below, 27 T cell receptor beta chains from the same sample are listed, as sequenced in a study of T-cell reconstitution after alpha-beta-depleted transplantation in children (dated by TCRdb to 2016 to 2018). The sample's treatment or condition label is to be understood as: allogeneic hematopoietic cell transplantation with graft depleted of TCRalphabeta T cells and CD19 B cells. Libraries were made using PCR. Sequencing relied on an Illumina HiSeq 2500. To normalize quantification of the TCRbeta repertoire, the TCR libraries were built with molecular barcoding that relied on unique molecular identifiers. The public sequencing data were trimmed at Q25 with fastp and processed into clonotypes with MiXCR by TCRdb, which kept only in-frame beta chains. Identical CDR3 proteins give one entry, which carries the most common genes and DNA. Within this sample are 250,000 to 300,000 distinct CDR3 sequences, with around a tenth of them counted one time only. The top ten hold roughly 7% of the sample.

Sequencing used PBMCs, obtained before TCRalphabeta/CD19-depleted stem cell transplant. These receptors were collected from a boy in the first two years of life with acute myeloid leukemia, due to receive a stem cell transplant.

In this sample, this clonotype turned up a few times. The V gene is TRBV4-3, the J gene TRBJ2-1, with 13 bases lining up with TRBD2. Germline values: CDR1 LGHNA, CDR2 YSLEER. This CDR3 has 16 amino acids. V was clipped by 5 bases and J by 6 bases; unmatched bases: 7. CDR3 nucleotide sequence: TGCGCCAGCAGCTCTCGGACTAGCGGGAGTATCAATGAGCAGTTCTTC. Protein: CASSSRTSGSINEQFF.

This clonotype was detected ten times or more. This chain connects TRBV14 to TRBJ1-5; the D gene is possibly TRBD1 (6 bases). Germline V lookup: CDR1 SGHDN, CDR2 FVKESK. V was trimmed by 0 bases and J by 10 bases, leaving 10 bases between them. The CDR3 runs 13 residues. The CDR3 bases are TGTGCCAGCAGCCAAGATAACGGGGGCCCCCAGCATTTT. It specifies CASSQDNGGPQHF.

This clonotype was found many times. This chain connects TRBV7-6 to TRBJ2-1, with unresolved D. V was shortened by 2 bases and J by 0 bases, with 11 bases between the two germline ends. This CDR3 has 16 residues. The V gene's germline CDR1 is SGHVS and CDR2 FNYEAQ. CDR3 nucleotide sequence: TGTGCCAGCAGCTTATCTGGGCCGAGCTCCTACAATGAGCAGTTCTTC. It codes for CASSLSGPSSYNEQFF.

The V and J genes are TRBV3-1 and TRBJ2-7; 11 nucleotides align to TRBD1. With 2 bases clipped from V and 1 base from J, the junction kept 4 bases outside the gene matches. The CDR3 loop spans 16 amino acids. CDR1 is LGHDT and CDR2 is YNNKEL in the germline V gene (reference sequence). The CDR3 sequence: CASSQKGQGGSYEQYF. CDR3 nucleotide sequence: TGTGCCAGCAGCCAAAAGGGACAGGGGGGATCCTACGAGCAGTACTTC.

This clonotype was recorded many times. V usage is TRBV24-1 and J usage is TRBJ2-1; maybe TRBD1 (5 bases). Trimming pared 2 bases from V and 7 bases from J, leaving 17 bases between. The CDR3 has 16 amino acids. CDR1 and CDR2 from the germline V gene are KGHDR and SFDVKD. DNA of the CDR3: TGTGCCACCAGTGATTATCTTGGGGCCTCACTAAATGAGCAGTTCTTC. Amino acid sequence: CATSDYLGASLNEQFF.

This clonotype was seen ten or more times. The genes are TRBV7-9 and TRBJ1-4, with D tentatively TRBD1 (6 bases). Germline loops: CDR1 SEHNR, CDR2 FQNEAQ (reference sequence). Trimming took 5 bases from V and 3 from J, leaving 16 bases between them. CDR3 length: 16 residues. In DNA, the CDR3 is TGTGCCAGCAGCATAGAGCTCCAGGGGTCTAATGAAAAACTGTTTTTT. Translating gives CASSIELQGSNEKLFF.

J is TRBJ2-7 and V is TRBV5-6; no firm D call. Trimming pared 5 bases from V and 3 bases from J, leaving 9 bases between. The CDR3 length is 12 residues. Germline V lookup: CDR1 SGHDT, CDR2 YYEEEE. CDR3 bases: TGTGCCAGCAGTTACGACTTCTACGAGCAGTACTTC. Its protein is CASSYDFYEQYF.

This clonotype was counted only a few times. CDR3 DNA: TGTGCCAGCACCCCGATGGACAGGGTTAGATTCCACGAGCAGTACTTC. This encodes CASTPMDRVRFHEQYF. The genes are TRBV7-8 and TRBJ2-7, with 8 bases identical to TRBD1. J gave up 5 bases and V 7 bases, and 16 bases lay outside the gene matches. CDR3 length: 16 residues. Germline CDR1 is SGHVS and CDR2 is FQNEAQ.

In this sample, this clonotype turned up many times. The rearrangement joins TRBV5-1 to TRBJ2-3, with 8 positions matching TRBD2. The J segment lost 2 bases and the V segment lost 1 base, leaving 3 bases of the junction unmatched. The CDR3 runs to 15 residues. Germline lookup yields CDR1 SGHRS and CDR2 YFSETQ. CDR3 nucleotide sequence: TGCGCCAGCAGCTTGCAGCGGGGGCTCACAGATACGCAGTATTTT. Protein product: CASSLQRGLTDTQYF. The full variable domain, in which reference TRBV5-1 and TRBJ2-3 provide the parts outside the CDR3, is KAGVTQTPRYLIKTRGQQVTLSCSPISGHRSVSWYQQTPGQGLQFLFEYFSETQRNKGNFPGRFSGRQFSNSRSEMNVSTLELGDSALYLCASSLQRGLTDTQYFGPGTRLTVL.

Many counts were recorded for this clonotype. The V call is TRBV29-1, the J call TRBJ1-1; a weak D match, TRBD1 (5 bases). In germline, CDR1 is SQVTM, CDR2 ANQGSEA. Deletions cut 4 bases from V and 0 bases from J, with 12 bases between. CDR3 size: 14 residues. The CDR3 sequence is CSVASGVLNTEAFF. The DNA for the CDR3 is TGCAGCGTTGCTTCGGGGGTCTTGAACACTGAAGCTTTCTTT.

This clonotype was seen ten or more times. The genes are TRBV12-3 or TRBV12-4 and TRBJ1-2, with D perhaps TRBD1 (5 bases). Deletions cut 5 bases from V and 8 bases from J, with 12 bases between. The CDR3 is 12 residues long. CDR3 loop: CASSLQGVGYTF. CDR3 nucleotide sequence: TGTGCCAGCAGTCTCCAGGGTGTCGGCTACACCTTC.

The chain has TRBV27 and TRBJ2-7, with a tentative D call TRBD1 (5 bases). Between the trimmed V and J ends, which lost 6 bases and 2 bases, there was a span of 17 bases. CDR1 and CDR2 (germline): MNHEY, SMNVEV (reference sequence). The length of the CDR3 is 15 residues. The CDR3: CASSTTDGQPYEQYF. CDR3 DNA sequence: TGTGCCAGCAGCACCACCGATGGACAACCCTACGAGCAGTACTTC.

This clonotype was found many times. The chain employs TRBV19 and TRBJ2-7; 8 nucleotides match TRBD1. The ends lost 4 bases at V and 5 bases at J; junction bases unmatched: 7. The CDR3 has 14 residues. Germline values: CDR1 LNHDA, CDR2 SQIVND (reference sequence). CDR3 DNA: TGTGCCAGTAGTAAGGGACAGGCGAGGAACGAGCAGTACTTC. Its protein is CASSKGQARNEQYF.

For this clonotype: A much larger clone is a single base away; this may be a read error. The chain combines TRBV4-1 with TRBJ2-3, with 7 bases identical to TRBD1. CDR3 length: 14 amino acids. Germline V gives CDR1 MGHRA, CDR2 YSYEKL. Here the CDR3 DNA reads TGCGCCAGCAAGCGGACAGGATTTACAGATTCGCAGTATTTT. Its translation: CASKRTGFTDSQYF.

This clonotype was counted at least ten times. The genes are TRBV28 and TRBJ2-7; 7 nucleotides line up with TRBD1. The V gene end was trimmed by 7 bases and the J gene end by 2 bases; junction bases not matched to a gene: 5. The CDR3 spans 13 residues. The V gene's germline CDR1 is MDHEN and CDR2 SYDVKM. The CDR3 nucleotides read TGTGCCAGCAAAAGGGGGACAGCCTACGAGCAGTACTTC. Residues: CASKRGTAYEQYF.

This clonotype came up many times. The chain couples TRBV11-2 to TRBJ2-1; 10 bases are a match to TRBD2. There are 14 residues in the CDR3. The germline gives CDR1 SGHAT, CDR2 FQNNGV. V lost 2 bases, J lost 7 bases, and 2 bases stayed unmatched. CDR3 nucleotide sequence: TGTGCCAGCAGCTTACCTAGCGGGGGAAATGAGCAGTTCTTC. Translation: CASSLPSGGNEQFF.

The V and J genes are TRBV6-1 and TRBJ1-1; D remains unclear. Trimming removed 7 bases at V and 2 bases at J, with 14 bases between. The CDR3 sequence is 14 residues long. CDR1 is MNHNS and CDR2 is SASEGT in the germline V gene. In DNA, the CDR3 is TGTGCCAGCACCTTGACATCAGGAAACACTGAAGCTTTCTTT. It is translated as CASTLTSGNTEAFF.

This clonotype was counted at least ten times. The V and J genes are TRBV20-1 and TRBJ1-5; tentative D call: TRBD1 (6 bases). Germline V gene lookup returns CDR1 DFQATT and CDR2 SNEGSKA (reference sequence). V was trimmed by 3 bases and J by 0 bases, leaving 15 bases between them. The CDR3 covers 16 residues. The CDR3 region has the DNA TGCAGTGCTAGGGATGTACAGGGCTATAGCAATCAGCCCCAGCATTTT. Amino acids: CSARDVQGYSNQPQHF.

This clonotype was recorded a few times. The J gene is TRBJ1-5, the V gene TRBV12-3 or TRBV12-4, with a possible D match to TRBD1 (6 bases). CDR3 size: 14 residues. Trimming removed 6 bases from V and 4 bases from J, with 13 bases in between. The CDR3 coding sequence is TGTGCCAGCAGCGGCCGACAGGCTAATCAGCCCCAGCATTTT. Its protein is CASSGRQANQPQHF.

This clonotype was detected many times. As DNA, the CDR3 is TGTGCCAGCAGTGAATCGACAGGTAACAATGAGCAGTTCTTC. It specifies CASSESTGNNEQFF. The chain carries TRBV14 and TRBJ2-1, with D perhaps TRBD1 (6 bases). The CDR3 is 14 residues long. Trimming took 6 bases from V and 5 from J, leaving 14 bases between them. The V gene's germline CDR1 is SGHDN and CDR2 FVKESK.

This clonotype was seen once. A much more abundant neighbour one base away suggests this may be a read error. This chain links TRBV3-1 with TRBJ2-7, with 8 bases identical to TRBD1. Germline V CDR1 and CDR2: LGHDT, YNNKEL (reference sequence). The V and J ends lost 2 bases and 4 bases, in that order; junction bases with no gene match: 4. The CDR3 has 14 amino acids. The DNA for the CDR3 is TGTGCCAGCAGCCAACGGACAGGGAGTTACGAGCAGTACTTC. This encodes CASSQRTGSYEQYF.

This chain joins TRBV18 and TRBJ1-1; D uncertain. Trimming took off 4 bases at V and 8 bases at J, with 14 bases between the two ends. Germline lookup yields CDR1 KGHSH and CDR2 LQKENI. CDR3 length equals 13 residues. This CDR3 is CASSQEGYWEAFF. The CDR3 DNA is TGTGCCAGCTCACAAGAAGGGTATTGGGAAGCTTTCTTT. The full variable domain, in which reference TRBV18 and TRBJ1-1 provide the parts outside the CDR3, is NAGVMQNPRHLVRRRGQEARLRCSPMKGHSHVYWYRQLPEEGLKFMVYLQKENIIDESGMPKERFSAEFPKEGPSILRIQQVVRGDSAAYFCASSQEGYWEAFFGQGTRLTVV.

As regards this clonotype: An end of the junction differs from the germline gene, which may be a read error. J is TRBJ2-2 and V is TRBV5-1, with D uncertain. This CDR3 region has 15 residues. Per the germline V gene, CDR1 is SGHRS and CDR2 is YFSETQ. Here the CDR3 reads CSSSQSDPLLGELFF. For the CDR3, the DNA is TGCTCCAGCAGCCAGTCAGACCCTCTATTAGGGGAGCTGTTTTTT.

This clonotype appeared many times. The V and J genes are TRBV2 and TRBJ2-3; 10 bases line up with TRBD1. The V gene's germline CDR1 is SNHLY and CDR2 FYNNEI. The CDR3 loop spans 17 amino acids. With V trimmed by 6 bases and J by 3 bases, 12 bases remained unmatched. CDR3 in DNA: TGTGCCAGCAGAGGCGTTCCGGGACAGGGGTTGACAGATACGCAGTATTTT. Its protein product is CASRGVPGQGLTDTQYF.

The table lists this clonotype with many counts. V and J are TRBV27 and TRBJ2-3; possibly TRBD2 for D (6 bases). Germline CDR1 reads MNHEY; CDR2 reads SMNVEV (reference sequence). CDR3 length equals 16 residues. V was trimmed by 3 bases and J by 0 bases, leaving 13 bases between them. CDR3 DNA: TGTGCCAGCAGTTTCTCCCCCGGGAGAAGCACAGATACGCAGTATTTT. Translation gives CASSFSPGRSTDTQYF.

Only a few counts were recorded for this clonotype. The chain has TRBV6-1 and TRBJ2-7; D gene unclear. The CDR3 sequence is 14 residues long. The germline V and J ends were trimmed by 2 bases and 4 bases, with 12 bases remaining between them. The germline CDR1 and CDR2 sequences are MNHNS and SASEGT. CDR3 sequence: CASSEISELYEQYF. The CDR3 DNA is TGTGCCAGCAGTGAAATATCGGAGTTATACGAGCAGTACTTC.

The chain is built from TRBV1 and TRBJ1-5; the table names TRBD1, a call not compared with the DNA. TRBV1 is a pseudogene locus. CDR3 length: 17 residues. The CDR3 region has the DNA TGCACCAGCAGCCTTAAATGGGTCAGGGGGCACAATCAGCCCCAGCATTTT. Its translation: CTSSLKWVRGHNQPQHF.